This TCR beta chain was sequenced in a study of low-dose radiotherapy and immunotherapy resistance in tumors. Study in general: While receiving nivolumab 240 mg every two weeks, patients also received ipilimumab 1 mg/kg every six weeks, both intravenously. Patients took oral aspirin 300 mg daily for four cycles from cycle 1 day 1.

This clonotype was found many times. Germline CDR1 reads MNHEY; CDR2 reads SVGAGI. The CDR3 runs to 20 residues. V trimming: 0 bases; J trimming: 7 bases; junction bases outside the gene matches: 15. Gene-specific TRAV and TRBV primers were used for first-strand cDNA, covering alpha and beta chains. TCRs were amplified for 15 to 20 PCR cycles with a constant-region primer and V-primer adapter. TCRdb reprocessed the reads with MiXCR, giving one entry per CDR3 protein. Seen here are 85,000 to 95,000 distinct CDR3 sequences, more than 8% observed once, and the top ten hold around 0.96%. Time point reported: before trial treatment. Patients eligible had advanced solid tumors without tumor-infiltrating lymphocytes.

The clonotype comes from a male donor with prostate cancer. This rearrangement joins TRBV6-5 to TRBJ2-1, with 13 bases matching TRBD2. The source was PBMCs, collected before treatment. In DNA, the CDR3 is TGTGCCAGCAGTTACTCGATGTGGACTAGCGGGAGTGGGGGAAATAATGAGCAGTTCTTC. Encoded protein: CASSYSMWTSGSGGNNEQFF.